The TCR beta chain under discussion was sequenced for a study of response to subunit inactivated influenza vaccine. Study-level points and caveats: Authors suggested each seasonal flu vaccination may recruit only limited numbers of new T cells.

CDR3 length equals 16 residues. V lost 0 bases and J lost 3; bases outside the gene matches: 10. The germline CDR1 and CDR2 sequences are DFQATT and SNEGSKA (reference sequence). MiXCR, run by TCRdb on the RT-PCR reads, gives a single entry per CDR3 protein. The sample carries around 750,000 distinct CDR3 sequences, around 21% recorded once. This clonotype was seen just once. The antigen is not known. The specimen was PBMCs from blood, collected roughly 5 days after vaccination. This TCR was recovered from a man in his fifties or sixties who received an inactivated influenza vaccine. The chain employs TRBV20-1 and TRBJ2-7; 8 nucleotides line up with TRBD1. The CDR3 protein is CSARDRVGRGLYEQYF. The CDR3 DNA sequence: TGCAGTGCTAGAGATCGGGTAGGCAGGGGGCTCTACGAGCAGTACTTC.